These T cell receptor beta chains were read from a single sample in a study of cytomegalovirus exposure and HLA in healthy donors. Produced via immunoSEQ multiplex PCR; TCRdb's table is partial and in-frame only. The sample includes 170,000 or so clones, roughly 81% of them seen just once. The sample comprised PBMCs. The receptors shown here come from a girl under 18 in good health and CMV-seropositive. CDR3s include the opening cysteine and the closing phenylalanine or tryptophan. A D gene is named only where the DNA matches it firmly. Expanded clones get a size class; other rows say once, few or many, or leave the size out.

v_gene,abundance,d_gene,j_gene,CDR3nt,CDR3aa
TRBV2,.,.,TRBJ2-2,TGTGCCACATCAAAGGAAGGGGTGGGCACCGGGGAGCTGTTTTTT,CATSKEGVGTGELFF
TRBV27,.,TRBD2,TRBJ2-2,TGTGCCAGCAGTCCAGGCGGCGGGGGCGGGGAGCTGTTTTTT,CASSPGGGGGELFF
TRBV5-1,.,TRBD1,TRBJ2-5,TGCGCCAGCAGCGGACAGGGGTTAGCAGAGACCCAGTACTTC,CASSGQGLAETQYF
TRBV19,few,.,TRBJ1-1,TGTGCCAGTAGTATAAAATCGGGTCTTGAGACTGAAGCTTTCTTT,CASSIKSGLETEAFF
TRBV11-2,.,TRBD1,TRBJ1-2,TGTGCCAGCAGCTTCCAGGGGGCGCGGTATGGCTACACCTTC,CASSFQGARYGYTF
TRBV4-1,.,TRBD1,TRBJ2-3,TGCGCCAGCAGCCAGGGACAGGGCACGGCAGATACGCAGTATTTT,CASSQGQGTADTQYF
TRBV18,.,.,TRBJ1-1,TGTGCCAGCTCACCCGTACAGGGGAACACTGAAGCTTTCTTT,CASSPVQGNTEAFF
TRBV4-1,few,.,TRBJ1-2,TGCGCCAGCAGCCAAGGTCAGGGGCTTCTCTATGGCTACACCTTC,CASSQGQGLLYGYTF
TRBV5-6,.,.,TRBJ1-5,TGTGCCAGCAGCTTGGGTGAGGGCGCTCAGCCCCAGCATTTT,CASSLGEGAQPQHF
TRBV5-5,.,.,TRBJ1-2,TGTGCCAGCAGTTTGGAGTTGGCAGTAAACTATGGCTACACCTTC,CASSLELAVNYGYTF
TRBV5-4,.,TRBD1,TRBJ1-1,TGTGCCAGCAGCTTCCCGGACAGGGCGGCTGAAGCTTTCTTT,CASSFPDRAAEAFF
TRBV7-9,.,TRBD1,TRBJ2-7,TGTGCCAGCAGAGTTCCCTCGGGACAGGGGGCAGGCGAGCAGTACTTC,CASRVPSGQGAGEQYF
TRBV7-8,.,.,TRBJ1-1,TGTGCCAGCAGCTTTGGGGTGGGGGGGAACACTGAAGCTTTCTTT,CASSFGVGGNTEAFF
TRBV9,.,.,TRBJ1-2,TGTGCCAGCAGCGTAGGGGCTGCCGGAGGCTATGGCTACACCTTC,CASSVGAAGGYGYTF
TRBV27,.,.,TRBJ2-2,TGTGCCAGCAGTTTCGTCGGAGAAAACACCGGGGAGCTGTTTTTT,CASSFVGENTGELFF
TRBV4-1,.,TRBD1,TRBJ1-3,TGCGCCAGCAGCCAATGGACAGGGAAGTATGGTGGAAACACCATATATTTT,CASSQWTGKYGGNTIYF
TRBV19,.,.,TRBJ2-2,TGTGCCAGTAGTACCTGGACAGGGGAGCTGTTTTTT,CASSTWTGELFF
TRBV6-6,.,TRBD2,TRBJ2-1,TGTGCCAGCAGACCCGGGACTAGTTGGGATGAGCAGTTCTTC,CASRPGTSWDEQFF